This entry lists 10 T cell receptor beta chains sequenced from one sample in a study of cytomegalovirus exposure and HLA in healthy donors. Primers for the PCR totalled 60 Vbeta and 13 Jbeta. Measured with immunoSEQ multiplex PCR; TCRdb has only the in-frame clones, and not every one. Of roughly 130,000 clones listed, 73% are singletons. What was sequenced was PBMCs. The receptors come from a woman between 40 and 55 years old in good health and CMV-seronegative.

CDR3 sequence reads: CASSTGQNTGELFF. Written as DNA, the CDR3 is TGCGCCAGCAGTACAGGACAAAACACCGGGGAGCTGTTTTTT. The V and J genes are TRBV10-1 and TRBJ2-2, with D possibly being TRBD1 (5 bases). Germline V gene lookup returns CDR1 WNHNN and CDR2 SYGVQD (reference sequence). The CDR3 totals 14 residues. V gave up 5 bases and J gave up 2 bases, with 9 bases separating them.

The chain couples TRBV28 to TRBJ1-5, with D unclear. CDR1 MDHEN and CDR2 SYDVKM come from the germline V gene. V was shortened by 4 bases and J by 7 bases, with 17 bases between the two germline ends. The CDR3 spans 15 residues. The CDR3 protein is CASSSRPGSGQPQHF. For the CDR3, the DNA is TGTGCCAGCAGTTCCCGTCCGGGGTCGGGGCAGCCCCAGCATTTT. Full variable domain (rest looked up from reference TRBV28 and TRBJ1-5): DVKVTQSSRYLVKRTGEKVFLECVQDMDHENMFWYRQDPGLGLRLIYFSYDVKMKEKGDIPEGYSVSREKKERFSLILESASTNQTSMYLCASSSRPGSGQPQHFGDGTRLSIL.

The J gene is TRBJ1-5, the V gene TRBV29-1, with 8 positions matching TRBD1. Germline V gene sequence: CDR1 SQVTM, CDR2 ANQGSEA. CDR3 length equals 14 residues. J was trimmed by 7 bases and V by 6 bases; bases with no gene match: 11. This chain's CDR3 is CSVSQGELNQPQHF. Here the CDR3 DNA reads TGCAGCGTCTCACAGGGGGAACTAAACCAGCCCCAGCATTTT.

CDR3 sequence (DNA): TGTGCCAGCAAACAGGGCAACTCCTACGAGCAGTACTTC. The encoded protein is CASKQGNSYEQYF. J is TRBJ2-7 and V is TRBV27, with TRBD1 as a possible D gene (6 bases). This CDR3 spans 13 amino acids. The germline V and J ends were trimmed by 7 bases and 0 bases, with 10 bases remaining between them. Germline assignment: CDR1 MNHEY and CDR2 SMNVEV (reference sequence).

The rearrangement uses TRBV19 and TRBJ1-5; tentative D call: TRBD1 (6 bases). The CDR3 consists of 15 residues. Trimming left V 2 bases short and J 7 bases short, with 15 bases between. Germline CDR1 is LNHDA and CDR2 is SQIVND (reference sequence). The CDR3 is CASSISQGLSQPQHF. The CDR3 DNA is TGTGCCAGTAGTATAAGTCAGGGGCTCTCACAGCCCCAGCATTTT.

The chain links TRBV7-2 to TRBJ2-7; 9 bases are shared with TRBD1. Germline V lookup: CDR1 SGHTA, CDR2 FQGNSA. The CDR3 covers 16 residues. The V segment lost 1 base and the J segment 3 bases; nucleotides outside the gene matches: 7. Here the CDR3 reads CASSLGRTGAVYEQYF. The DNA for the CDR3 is TGTGCCAGCAGCTTAGGAAGGACAGGGGCAGTCTACGAGCAGTACTTC.

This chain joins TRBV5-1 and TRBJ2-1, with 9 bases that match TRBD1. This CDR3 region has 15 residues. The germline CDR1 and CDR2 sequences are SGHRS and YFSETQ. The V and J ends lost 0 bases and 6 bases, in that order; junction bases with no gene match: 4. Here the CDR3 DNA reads TGCGCCAGCAGCTTGGGGACAGGGGTCGGCAATGAGCAGTTCTTC. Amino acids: CASSLGTGVGNEQFF.

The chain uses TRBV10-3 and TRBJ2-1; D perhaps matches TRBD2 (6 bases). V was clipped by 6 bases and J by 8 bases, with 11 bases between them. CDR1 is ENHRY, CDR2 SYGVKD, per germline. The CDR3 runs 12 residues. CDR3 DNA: TGTGCCATCAGCCTGACTAGTGATGAGCAGTTCTTC. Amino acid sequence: CAISLTSDEQFF.

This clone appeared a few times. The CDR3 coding sequence is TGCGCCAGCAGCCAAGATCGACTAGCCTATGAGCAGTTCTTC. Encoded protein: CASSQDRLAYEQFF. The chain recombines TRBV4-3 with TRBJ2-1, with TRBD2 matching 7 bases. CDR1 is LGHNA, CDR2 YSLEER, per germline. CDR3 length: 14 amino acids. The V gene end was trimmed by 0 bases and the J gene end by 8 bases; junction bases not matched to a gene: 4.

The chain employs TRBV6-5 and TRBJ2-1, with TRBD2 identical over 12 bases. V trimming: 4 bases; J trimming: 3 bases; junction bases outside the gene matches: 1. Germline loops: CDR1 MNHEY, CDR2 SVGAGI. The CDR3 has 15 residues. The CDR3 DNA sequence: TGTGCCAGCAGTTCTAGCGGGGGGGGCTACAATGAGCAGTTCTTC. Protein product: CASSSSGGGYNEQFF.